These T cell receptor beta chains were read from a single sample in a study of T-cell memory formation after mild COVID-19. TCRdb fed the 5' RACE reads into MiXCR, producing one record per CDR3 protein. Of a few hundred thousand distinct CDR3 sequences listed, 15% to 20% are singletons. Sequencing used PBMCs or a T cell subset sorted from them (not recorded which). The receptor source for this set is a man in his late teens or twenties who had mild COVID-19 (a few samples of this study predate the infection). Cell type and time point are not known. CDR3s include the opening cysteine and the closing phenylalanine or tryptophan. A D gene is named only where the DNA matches it firmly. Expanded clones get a size class; other rows say once, few or many, or leave the size out.

D gene: TRBD2
clone size: many
J gene: TRBJ2-1
V gene: TRBV4-2
CDR3 DNA: TGTGCCAGCAGCCAAGATAGCGGGGGGCCCAATGAGCAGTTCTTC
CDR3 protein: CASSQDSGGPNEQFF

D gene: .
clone size: few
J gene: TRBJ2-3
V gene: TRBV5-1
CDR3 DNA: TGCGCCAGCAGCACCTCACAGCGCACAGATACGCAGTATTTT
CDR3 protein: CASSTSQRTDTQYF

D gene: .
clone size: .
J gene: TRBJ2-6
V gene: TRBV20-1
CDR3 DNA: TGCAGTGCTAGAGATCCTTCGGCCTCTGGGGCCAACGTCCTGACTTTC
CDR3 protein: CSARDPSASGANVLTF

D gene: .
clone size: .
J gene: TRBJ1-2
V gene: TRBV7-2
CDR3 DNA: TGTGCCAGCAGCCTAGTTTTACAGGGTTATGGCTACACCTTC
CDR3 protein: CASSLVLQGYGYTF

D gene: .
clone size: .
J gene: TRBJ2-3
V gene: TRBV4-3
CDR3 DNA: TGCGCCAGCAGCCAAGAGGGGTCTAGCACAGATACGCAGTATTTT
CDR3 protein: CASSQEGSSTDTQYF

D gene: .
clone size: .
J gene: TRBJ2-2
V gene: TRBV24-1
CDR3 DNA: TGTGCCACCAGTGATTTGATAGCGGACTCCGGGGAGCTGTTTTTT
CDR3 protein: CATSDLIADSGELFF

D gene: .
clone size: .
J gene: TRBJ2-2
V gene: TRBV20-1
CDR3 DNA: TGCAGTGCTCGCCCGATCGGCCCAGCCGGGGAGCTGTTTTTT
CDR3 protein: CSARPIGPAGELFF

D gene: .
clone size: .
J gene: TRBJ2-1
V gene: TRBV9
CDR3 DNA: TGTGCCAGCAGCTCTAGTGGGTCCCTAAATGAGCAGTTCTTC
CDR3 protein: CASSSSGSLNEQFF

D gene: .
clone size: few
J gene: TRBJ1-5
V gene: TRBV7-9
CDR3 DNA: TGTGCCAGCAGCTTTGGGGGAGTGGGGGGCAATCAGCCCCAGCATTTT
CDR3 protein: CASSFGGVGGNQPQHF

D gene: TRBD1
clone size: few
J gene: TRBJ2-2
V gene: TRBV5-8
CDR3 DNA: TGTGCCAGCAGCTCCATCACAGGGGGCGAATGGACCGGGGAGCTGTTTTTT
CDR3 protein: CASSSITGGEWTGELFF

D gene: .
clone size: few
J gene: TRBJ2-5
V gene: TRBV25-1
CDR3 DNA: TGTGCCAGCAGTGAATATGGGATGACAGAGACCCAGTACTTC
CDR3 protein: CASSEYGMTETQYF

D gene: TRBD1
clone size: few
J gene: TRBJ1-2
V gene: TRBV4-1
CDR3 DNA: TGCGCCAGCCAGGGACAGCGGTCTAACTATGGCTACACCTTC
CDR3 protein: CASQGQRSNYGYTF

D gene: .
clone size: .
J gene: TRBJ1-2
V gene: TRBV5-1
CDR3 DNA: TGCGCCAGCAGCTTGTTCGGGAGGGGCGGCTATGGCTACACCTTC
CDR3 protein: CASSLFGRGGYGYTF

D gene: .
clone size: .
J gene: TRBJ1-4
V gene: TRBV5-5
CDR3 DNA: TGTGCCAGCAGCTTCAGACAGGAGAGGTTAACTAATGAAAAACTGTTTTTT
CDR3 protein: CASSFRQERLTNEKLFF

D gene: .
clone size: .
J gene: TRBJ1-5
V gene: TRBV12-1
CDR3 DNA: TGTGCCAGCAGCTTTGGGTTAAGCAATCAGCCCCAGCATTTT
CDR3 protein: CASSFGLSNQPQHF

D gene: TRBD1
clone size: few
J gene: TRBJ2-6
V gene: TRBV7-3
CDR3 DNA: TGTGCCAGCAGACCCGGACAGGGGGTGGATGGGGCCAACGTCCTGACTTTC
CDR3 protein: CASRPGQGVDGANVLTF

D gene: TRBD1
clone size: many
J gene: TRBJ2-3
V gene: TRBV5-1
CDR3 DNA: TGCGCCAGCAGCTTGGGGGGACAGGGCGGTCCAGATACGCAGTATTTT
CDR3 protein: CASSLGGQGGPDTQYF

D gene: .
clone size: many
J gene: TRBJ1-2
V gene: TRBV2
CDR3 DNA: TGTGCCAGCAGTTTTGACAGAGGTGGCTACACCTTC
CDR3 protein: CASSFDRGGYTF

D gene: .
clone size: few
J gene: TRBJ2-2
V gene: TRBV12-3/TRBV12-4
CDR3 DNA: TGTGCCAGCAGTTATTCGGCCGGGGAGCTGTTTTTT
CDR3 protein: CASSYSAGELFF

D gene: .
clone size: few
J gene: TRBJ1-3
V gene: TRBV7-2
CDR3 DNA: TGTGCCAGCAGCTTAGTGGCCAGGGAATATGGAAACACCATATATTTT
CDR3 protein: CASSLVAREYGNTIYF

D gene: TRBD1
clone size: few
J gene: TRBJ2-5
V gene: TRBV7-2
CDR3 DNA: TGTGCCAGCAGCTTGTTGGGGACAGGGGTACAGACCCAGTACTTC
CDR3 protein: CASSLLGTGVQTQYF

D gene: .
clone size: few
J gene: TRBJ1-2
V gene: TRBV11-2
CDR3 DNA: TGTGCCAGCAGCATGGGGGGGTTCTATGGCTACACCTTC
CDR3 protein: CASSMGGFYGYTF

D gene: .
clone size: .
J gene: TRBJ1-2
V gene: TRBV27
CDR3 DNA: TGTGCCAGCAGTGTCGGAGATGACTACACCTTC
CDR3 protein: CASSVGDDYTF

D gene: .
clone size: few
J gene: TRBJ1-5
V gene: TRBV6-5
CDR3 DNA: TGTGCCAGCAGGGACAACGGCAATCAGCCCCAGCATTTT
CDR3 protein: CASRDNGNQPQHF

D gene: .
clone size: .
J gene: TRBJ1-1
V gene: TRBV25-1
CDR3 DNA: TGTGCCAGCAGCTCGATGGGAGACACTGAAGCTTTCTTT
CDR3 protein: CASSSMGDTEAFF

D gene: .
clone size: .
J gene: TRBJ2-1
V gene: TRBV6-5
CDR3 DNA: TGTGCCAGCAGCAAAAGGTCGGTCTACAATGAGCAGTTCTTC
CDR3 protein: CASSKRSVYNEQFF

D gene: .
clone size: .
J gene: TRBJ1-1
V gene: TRBV4-1
CDR3 DNA: TGCGCCAGCAGCCAACCCGGACGGGGTGTAGAAGCTTTCTTT
CDR3 protein: CASSQPGRGVEAFF

D gene: TRBD1
clone size: .
J gene: TRBJ2-3
V gene: TRBV6-6
CDR3 DNA: TGTGCCAGCAGCGAGCGAGACAGGGCCATCAGCACAGATACGCAGTATTTT
CDR3 protein: CASSERDRAISTDTQYF

D gene: TRBD2
clone size: few
J gene: TRBJ2-7
V gene: TRBV2
CDR3 DNA: TGTGCCAGCAGTGTTGGAATAGCGGGGGGCCTAGGGTCCTACGAGCAGTACTTC
CDR3 protein: CASSVGIAGGLGSYEQYF

D gene: TRBD2
clone size: few
J gene: TRBJ2-3
V gene: TRBV7-9
CDR3 DNA: TGTGCCAGCAGGCCCGGTGGCGGGGGGTTTGTTGATACGCAGTATTTT
CDR3 protein: CASRPGGGGFVDTQYF

D gene: TRBD1
clone size: few
J gene: TRBJ2-4
V gene: TRBV7-8
CDR3 DNA: TGTGCCAGCAGCTTAATGCGACAGGGGATTGGGGCAAAAAACATTCAGTACTTC
CDR3 protein: CASSLMRQGIGAKNIQYF

D gene: TRBD2
clone size: few
J gene: TRBJ2-1
V gene: TRBV9
CDR3 DNA: TGTGCCAGCAGCAAAACTAGCGGGGGGGCCCATGAGCAGTTCTTC
CDR3 protein: CASSKTSGGAHEQFF

D gene: .
clone size: many
J gene: TRBJ2-1
V gene: TRBV5-1
CDR3 DNA: TGCGCCAGCAGCTACGCCGGGACGGGTAACAATGAGCAGTTCTTC
CDR3 protein: CASSYAGTGNNEQFF

D gene: TRBD2
clone size: few
J gene: TRBJ2-1
V gene: TRBV2
CDR3 DNA: TGTGCCAGCTTAGCGGGGGACAATGAGCAGTTCTTC
CDR3 protein: CASLAGDNEQFF

D gene: .
clone size: many
J gene: TRBJ1-5
V gene: TRBV20-1
CDR3 DNA: TGCAGTGCTTTCGACAGTAATCAGCCCCAGCATTTT
CDR3 protein: CSAFDSNQPQHF

D gene: TRBD2
clone size: few
J gene: TRBJ2-5
V gene: TRBV4-3
CDR3 DNA: TGCGCCAGCAGCCCTTCGTGGCGGGGGAACCAAGAGACCCAGTACTTC
CDR3 protein: CASSPSWRGNQETQYF

D gene: .
clone size: .
J gene: TRBJ1-1
V gene: TRBV6-1
CDR3 DNA: TGTGCCAGCAGTGAAGTTAGGACAGAGTATGAAGCTTTCTTT
CDR3 protein: CASSEVRTEYEAFF

D gene: TRBD1
clone size: few
J gene: TRBJ1-1
V gene: TRBV5-1
CDR3 DNA: TGCGCCAGCAGCGCGACAGGGGAGCCCACTGAAGCTTTCTTT
CDR3 protein: CASSATGEPTEAFF

D gene: .
clone size: few
J gene: TRBJ1-4
V gene: TRBV10-3
CDR3 DNA: TGTGCCATCAGTGAGGACGGTCTCGAAAAACTGTTTTTT
CDR3 protein: CAISEDGLEKLFF

D gene: .
clone size: .
J gene: TRBJ1-2
V gene: TRBV4-1
CDR3 DNA: TGCGCCAGCAGCCAAGAGGGGCAAGCTGATGGCTACACCTTC
CDR3 protein: CASSQEGQADGYTF